The 10 T cell receptor beta chains presented below share a single source sample, sequenced in a study of blood T cell repertoires in COVID-19. Sequencing was performed with immunoSEQ multiplex PCR; in TCRdb, only in-frame clones are kept and a portion is missing. The sample yields 200,000 or so clones, 82% seen once. The sequenced sample was peripheral blood. Every receptor here comes from a human donor with acute or convalescent COVID-19. The donor label of this sample is uncertain.

The V and J genes are TRBV7-9 and TRBJ2-3; TRBD2 aligns across 12 bases. CDR3 length: 15 residues. CDR1 and CDR2 (germline): SEHNR, FQNEAQ (reference sequence). V shed 2 bases and J 5 bases; nucleotides not matched to a gene: 2. The CDR3 is CASSLLAGGLDTQYF. CDR3 bases: TGTGCCAGCAGCTTACTAGCGGGAGGGTTAGATACGCAGTATTTT.

V is TRBV10-2 and J is TRBJ1-5; D may be TRBD1 (6 bases). The germline V gene has CDR1 WSHSY and CDR2 SAAADI. The CDR3 consists of 17 residues. The V and J ends lost 0 bases and 3 bases respectively, with 15 bases between them. CDR3 amino acids: CASSESTPGAFNQPQHF. The CDR3 coding sequence is TGCGCCAGCAGTGAGTCGACTCCAGGGGCCTTCAATCAGCCCCAGCATTTT.

The V gene is TRBV25-1, the J gene TRBJ1-5; 9 bases agree with TRBD1. This CDR3 is built from 16 residues. The trim removed 11 bases at V and 3 bases at J, leaving 14 bases unmatched. Germline V gives CDR1 MGHDK, CDR2 SYGVNS. CDR3 protein: CAADLGRDRDNQPQHF. In DNA, the CDR3 is TGTGCCGCGGATCTAGGTAGGGACAGGGACAATCAGCCCCAGCATTTT.

This chain connects TRBV7-8 to TRBJ2-7, with D possibly being TRBD2 (6 bases). CDR1 and CDR2 from the germline V gene are SGHVS and FQNEAQ. There are 17 residues in the CDR3. The V gene lost 5 bases and the J gene lost 1 base, with 21 bases spanning the gap. CDR3 in amino acids: CASSNQGGTRGSYEQYF. Here the CDR3 DNA reads TGTGCCAGCAGCAACCAAGGTGGTACCCGGGGGTCCTACGAGCAGTACTTC.

This sequence joins TRBV7-6 and TRBJ2-1; 11 bases are shared with TRBD2. Trimming cost V 1 base and J 0 bases; bases outside gene matches: 5. Per the germline V gene, CDR1 is SGHVS and CDR2 is FNYEAQ. The CDR3 is made up of 18 amino acids. The CDR3 loop reads CASSLERTSGSSYNEQFF. The CDR3, as DNA: TGTGCCAGCAGCTTAGAGCGAACTAGCGGGAGCTCCTACAATGAGCAGTTCTTC.

The chain uses TRBV12-5 and TRBJ1-3, with 7 bases lining up with TRBD1. CDR3 length: 16 amino acids. The V segment lost 4 bases and the J segment 5 bases; nucleotides outside the gene matches: 11. The V gene's germline CDR1 is LGHNT and CDR2 FRNRAP. CDR3 residues: CASGWGDSFGRNTIYF. In nucleotides, the CDR3 is TGTGCTAGTGGTTGGGGGGACAGCTTCGGACGAAACACCATATATTTT.

The CDR3 DNA reads TGTGCCAGCAGCTTGGCGGTTAACCCGCGGGCAGGTGACAATGAGCAGTTCTTC. It yields the protein CASSLAVNPRAGDNEQFF. The chain joins TRBV5-6 to TRBJ2-1; a weak D match, TRBD2 (5 bases). The CDR3 is 18 residues long. Germline loops: CDR1 SGHDT, CDR2 YYEEEE. The ends were cut back, 0 bases at V and 5 bases at J, with 21 bases in the middle. Complete variable domain (other parts from reference TRBV5-6 and TRBJ2-1): DAGVTQSPTHLIKTRGQQVTLRCSPKSGHDTVSWYQQALGQGPQFIFQYYEEEERQRGNFPDRFSGHQFPNYSSELNVNALLLGDSALYLCASSLAVNPRAGDNEQFFGPGTRLTVL.

V gene TRBV19 combines with J gene TRBJ1-1, with 8 bases matching TRBD1. V lost 10 bases and J lost 2; bases outside the gene matches: 6. The CDR3 totals 13 residues. Germline V lookup: CDR1 LNHDA, CDR2 SQIVND (reference sequence). CDR3 nucleotides: TGTGCCACCAGGACAGGGAGAAACACTGAAGCTTTCTTT. Its translation: CATRTGRNTEAFF. Combining the CDR3 with reference TRBV19 and TRBJ1-1 gives the whole variable domain DGGITQSPKYLFRKEGQNVTLSCEQNLNHDAMYWYRQDPGQGLRLIYYSQIVNDFQKGDIAEGYSVSREKKESFPLTVTSAQKNPTAFYLCATRTGRNTEAFFGQGTRLTVV.

The chain uses TRBV10-2 and TRBJ2-2, with 13 bases matching TRBD2. Germline V lookup: CDR1 WSHSY, CDR2 SAAADI. V dropped 9 bases and J dropped 4; count of bases not matched to a gene: 8. The CDR3 extends over 16 amino acids. The CDR3 DNA sequence: TGCGCCAGTAGCCCCGGACTAGCGGGGGCCACCGGGGAGCTGTTTTTT. It is translated as CASSPGLAGATGELFF.

The CDR3 sequence: CASTSGTGSFGNQPQHF. As DNA, the CDR3 is TGTGCCAGTACCTCCGGGACAGGAAGCTTCGGCAATCAGCCCCAGCATTTT. The chain couples TRBV19 to TRBJ1-5; 8 bases line up with TRBD1. Germline assignment: CDR1 LNHDA and CDR2 SQIVND (reference sequence). The J segment lost 2 bases and the V segment lost 7 bases, leaving 13 bases of the junction unmatched. CDR3 length equals 17 residues. Looking up the rest from reference TRBV19 and TRBJ1-5 gives the full variable domain: DGGITQSPKYLFRKEGQNVTLSCEQNLNHDAMYWYRQDPGQGLRLIYYSQIVNDFQKGDIAEGYSVSREKKESFPLTVTSAQKNPTAFYLCASTSGTGSFGNQPQHFGDGTRLSIL.